The rows below give T cell receptor beta chains drawn from one sample of a study of shared clonotypes between healthy human individuals. The data were produced by immunoSEQ multiplex PCR, yet TCRdb's version contains in-frame clones alone and is incomplete. The sample has about 320,000 clones, around 87% seen once. Sequencing used memory CD8+ T cells sorted from blood. These TCRs come from a man aged 18-30 years in good health. Both conserved end residues are part of each CDR3. The D gene is left open where the match is weak. Clone sizes are given selectively: once, few, many, or a class where the clone is expanded.

j_call: TRBJ2-4
d_call: -
clone_size: -
v_call: TRBV7-9
cdr3_nt: TGTGCCAGCAGCCTCACCGGAGGGGGGATGGCGTACTTC
cdr3_aa: CASSLTGGGMAYF

j_call: TRBJ2-7
d_call: TRBD1
clone_size: -
v_call: TRBV30
cdr3_nt: TGTGCCTGGACCCAGGGACAGGGAATGGGCGAGCAGTACTTC
cdr3_aa: CAWTQGQGMGEQYF

j_call: TRBJ1-3
d_call: -
clone_size: -
v_call: TRBV2
cdr3_nt: TGTGCCAGCAGTGACGGGCCCGGAAACACCATATATTTT
cdr3_aa: CASSDGPGNTIYF

j_call: TRBJ2-3
d_call: TRBD2
clone_size: once
v_call: TRBV4-1
cdr3_nt: TGCGCCAGCAGCCAACCGACTAGCGGGAGGATTGATACGCAGTATTTT
cdr3_aa: CASSQPTSGRIDTQYF

j_call: TRBJ2-7
d_call: -
clone_size: -
v_call: TRBV9
cdr3_nt: TGTGCCAGCAGCGTAGTCTCAGGGTACGAGCAGTACTTC
cdr3_aa: CASSVVSGYEQYF

j_call: TRBJ2-7
d_call: -
clone_size: -
v_call: TRBV5-1
cdr3_nt: TGCGCCAGCAGCTTGGGTTGGCAGGGTAGCTACGAGCAGTACTTC
cdr3_aa: CASSLGWQGSYEQYF

j_call: TRBJ2-7
d_call: -
clone_size: -
v_call: TRBV10-3
cdr3_nt: TGTGCCATCAGTGAAATCGTGCGGGGCCAAAAAAGATTCTACGAGCAGTACTTC
cdr3_aa: CAISEIVRGQKRFYEQYF

j_call: TRBJ2-7
d_call: TRBD2
clone_size: once
v_call: TRBV7-2
cdr3_nt: TGTGCCAGCAGCCCTAGCGGGAGGGCCTGGTACGAGCAGTACTTC
cdr3_aa: CASSPSGRAWYEQYF

j_call: TRBJ2-1
d_call: -
clone_size: once
v_call: TRBV27
cdr3_nt: TGTGCCAGCAGCCAGGGCAATGAGCAGTTCTTC
cdr3_aa: CASSQGNEQFF

j_call: TRBJ2-7
d_call: -
clone_size: -
v_call: TRBV5-1
cdr3_nt: TGCGCCAGCAGCAGGGATCTATGGGACATTTACTCCTACGAGCAGTACTTC
cdr3_aa: CASSRDLWDIYSYEQYF

j_call: TRBJ2-1
d_call: -
clone_size: -
v_call: TRBV7-9
cdr3_nt: TGTGCCAGCAGCTTCGGCTCCAATGAGCAGTTCTTC
cdr3_aa: CASSFGSNEQFF

j_call: TRBJ2-7
d_call: -
clone_size: few
v_call: TRBV9
cdr3_nt: TGTGCCAGCAGCGTAGAAACAGCTTCCTACGAGCAGTACTTC
cdr3_aa: CASSVETASYEQYF

j_call: TRBJ2-4
d_call: -
clone_size: -
v_call: TRBV7-6
cdr3_nt: TGTGCCAGCAGCTCTGGGGGTCGCATTCAGTACTTC
cdr3_aa: CASSSGGRIQYF

j_call: TRBJ2-7
d_call: TRBD1
clone_size: few
v_call: TRBV4-1
cdr3_nt: TGCGCCAGCAGCCACCGGACAGGATCCTACGAGCAGTACTTC
cdr3_aa: CASSHRTGSYEQYF

j_call: TRBJ2-7
d_call: TRBD1
clone_size: once
v_call: TRBV27
cdr3_nt: TGTGCCAGCAAACGGACAGGGGACTACGAGCAGTACTTC
cdr3_aa: CASKRTGDYEQYF

j_call: TRBJ2-1
d_call: -
clone_size: -
v_call: TRBV10-3
cdr3_nt: TGTGCCATCAGTGAGTCCGGGAGTCCCTCCTACAATGAGCAGTTCTTC
cdr3_aa: CAISESGSPSYNEQFF

j_call: TRBJ2-7
d_call: -
clone_size: -
v_call: TRBV4-1
cdr3_nt: TGCGCCAGCAGCCAGTTAGCAATCTCCTACGAGCAGTACTTC
cdr3_aa: CASSQLAISYEQYF

j_call: TRBJ2-3
d_call: TRBD1
clone_size: few
v_call: TRBV10-1
cdr3_nt: TGCGCCAGCAACAGACAGGGGGAGGATACGCAGTATTTT
cdr3_aa: CASNRQGEDTQYF

j_call: TRBJ2-7
d_call: -
clone_size: few
v_call: TRBV9
cdr3_nt: TGTGCCAGCAGTGTTTACTCCGACTACGAGCAGTACTTC
cdr3_aa: CASSVYSDYEQYF

j_call: TRBJ1-2
d_call: -
clone_size: few
v_call: TRBV9
cdr3_nt: TGTGCCAGCAGCGAAGGGGGAGGTGGGAGCTATGGCTACACCTTC
cdr3_aa: CASSEGGGGSYGYTF

j_call: TRBJ1-2
d_call: -
clone_size: -
v_call: TRBV4-1
cdr3_nt: TGCGCCAGCAGCCTAGGCCGTCTAGGACAGCCTTATGGCTACACCTTC
cdr3_aa: CASSLGRLGQPYGYTF

j_call: TRBJ2-3
d_call: TRBD2
clone_size: once
v_call: TRBV28
cdr3_nt: TGTGCCAGCAGTTTATTACTAGCGGGGCCTACAGATACGCAGTATTTT
cdr3_aa: CASSLLLAGPTDTQYF

j_call: TRBJ1-1
d_call: TRBD1
clone_size: few
v_call: TRBV5-1
cdr3_nt: TGCGCCAGCAGCTGGACAGGGTTGAACACTGAAGCTTTCTTT
cdr3_aa: CASSWTGLNTEAFF

j_call: TRBJ1-5
d_call: -
clone_size: -
v_call: TRBV30
cdr3_nt: TGTGCCTGGAGTCGTCAGTCGGGGGTCAATCAGCCCCAGCATTTT
cdr3_aa: CAWSRQSGVNQPQHF

j_call: TRBJ2-3
d_call: TRBD2
clone_size: -
v_call: TRBV6-1
cdr3_nt: TGTGCCAGCAGAGAAGCGGGGGCTAGCACAGATACGCAGTATTTT
cdr3_aa: CASREAGASTDTQYF

j_call: TRBJ1-1
d_call: TRBD1
clone_size: -
v_call: TRBV7-2
cdr3_nt: TGTGCCAGCAGCCGTCGGGACAGGGCGAACACTGAAGCTTTCTTT
cdr3_aa: CASSRRDRANTEAFF

j_call: TRBJ1-2
d_call: -
clone_size: -
v_call: TRBV4-3
cdr3_nt: TGCGCCAGCAGCCAAGATAGGGGGGTAGGCTATGGCTACACCTTC
cdr3_aa: CASSQDRGVGYGYTF

j_call: TRBJ2-1
d_call: TRBD2
clone_size: -
v_call: TRBV6-5
cdr3_nt: TGTGCCAGCAGTTCGGGGGGAAAGGAGCAGTTCTTC
cdr3_aa: CASSSGGKEQFF

j_call: TRBJ2-1
d_call: -
clone_size: -
v_call: TRBV4-1
cdr3_nt: TGCGCCAGCAGCCTCCGGGAGCTTGCCTACAATGAGCAGTTCTTC
cdr3_aa: CASSLRELAYNEQFF

j_call: TRBJ2-1
d_call: -
clone_size: -
v_call: TRBV7-2
cdr3_nt: TGTGCCAGCAGCTTAGCTTGGGTGGGCTGGAGCTCCTACAATGAGCAGTTCTTC
cdr3_aa: CASSLAWVGWSSYNEQFF

j_call: TRBJ2-1
d_call: TRBD2
clone_size: -
v_call: TRBV7-7
cdr3_nt: TGTGCTAGCAGCTTTGGGACTAGCAATGAGCAGTTCTTC
cdr3_aa: CASSFGTSNEQFF

j_call: TRBJ1-2
d_call: -
clone_size: -
v_call: TRBV29-1
cdr3_nt: TGCAGCGTCGATGGGGATTGTTCACGTGGCTACACCTTC
cdr3_aa: CSVDGDCSRGYTF

j_call: TRBJ1-2
d_call: -
clone_size: few
v_call: TRBV7-9
cdr3_nt: TGTGCCAGCAGCTTAGCGCCCAGCTATGGCTACACCTTC
cdr3_aa: CASSLAPSYGYTF

j_call: TRBJ2-7
d_call: -
clone_size: -
v_call: TRBV4-2
cdr3_nt: TGTGCCAGCAGCACGCTAGGAGGATCCTACGAGCAGTACTTC
cdr3_aa: CASSTLGGSYEQYF

j_call: TRBJ2-3
d_call: -
clone_size: -
v_call: TRBV2
cdr3_nt: TGTGCCAGCAGTGAAAGACCCCCCCTGGCGGGGACTAGCACAGATACGCAGTATTTT
cdr3_aa: CASSERPPLAGTSTDTQYF

j_call: TRBJ1-1
d_call: TRBD1
clone_size: -
v_call: TRBV7-9
cdr3_nt: TGTGCCAGCAGCTTAGCGCAGGGGGCAGTCACTGAAGCTTTCTTT
cdr3_aa: CASSLAQGAVTEAFF

j_call: TRBJ2-5
d_call: -
clone_size: -
v_call: TRBV4-1
cdr3_nt: TGCGCCAGCAGCCCTCATCTTTTGGGGGAAAGGGGACAGTACTTC
cdr3_aa: CASSPHLLGERGQYF

j_call: TRBJ1-2
d_call: -
clone_size: -
v_call: TRBV2
cdr3_nt: TGTGCCAGCAGTGAAGAGTGGCGGGGGGTTGACTATGGCTACACCTTC
cdr3_aa: CASSEEWRGVDYGYTF

j_call: TRBJ2-6
d_call: -
clone_size: -
v_call: TRBV27
cdr3_nt: TGTGCCAGCAGTTTATTAGGCGGGTTCTCTGGGGCCAACGTCCTGACTTTC
cdr3_aa: CASSLLGGFSGANVLTF

j_call: TRBJ2-3
d_call: -
clone_size: -
v_call: TRBV20-1
cdr3_nt: TGCAGTGCTAGAAGGAGTCAGTATTTT
cdr3_aa: CSARRSQYF

j_call: TRBJ2-3
d_call: -
clone_size: -
v_call: TRBV10-2
cdr3_nt: TGCGCCAGCAGTTTGGATACAGATACGCAGTATTTT
cdr3_aa: CASSLDTDTQYF

j_call: TRBJ2-1
d_call: -
clone_size: few
v_call: TRBV7-9
cdr3_nt: TGTGCCACGGCTATAAGCGAGGGAGTGAATGAGCAGTTCTTC
cdr3_aa: CATAISEGVNEQFF

j_call: TRBJ2-1
d_call: -
clone_size: -
v_call: TRBV10-3
cdr3_nt: TGTGCCATCAGTGAGACCTTGGGTGAGCAGTTCTTC
cdr3_aa: CAISETLGEQFF

j_call: TRBJ1-5
d_call: -
clone_size: -
v_call: TRBV7-9
cdr3_nt: TGTGCCAGCAGCCCAGGGTCCGGACAGCCCCAGCATTTT
cdr3_aa: CASSPGSGQPQHF

j_call: TRBJ1-1
d_call: -
clone_size: -
v_call: TRBV9
cdr3_nt: TGTGCCAGCAGCCTCTGGGGAGGCTCGAACACTGAAGCTTTCTTT
cdr3_aa: CASSLWGGSNTEAFF

j_call: TRBJ1-1
d_call: -
clone_size: -
v_call: TRBV27
cdr3_nt: TGTGCCAGCAGTTTAATCAGGGCGGACACTGAAGCTTTCTTT
cdr3_aa: CASSLIRADTEAFF

j_call: TRBJ2-7
d_call: -
clone_size: -
v_call: TRBV6-5
cdr3_nt: TGTGCCAGCAGTCTCGACAGAGCCTCCTACGAGCAGTACTTC
cdr3_aa: CASSLDRASYEQYF

j_call: TRBJ2-2
d_call: TRBD2
clone_size: once
v_call: TRBV10-3
cdr3_nt: TGTGCCATCCCTGGACTAGCGGGGCCCGGGGAGCTGTTTTTT
cdr3_aa: CAIPGLAGPGELFF

j_call: TRBJ2-7
d_call: TRBD2
clone_size: -
v_call: TRBV6-5
cdr3_nt: TGTGCCAGCAACCCGACTAGCCCTGAGTACGAGCAGTACTTC
cdr3_aa: CASNPTSPEYEQYF

j_call: TRBJ1-2
d_call: -
clone_size: -
v_call: TRBV28
cdr3_nt: TGTGCCAGCAGTTACGGGGGGCGTGGGCAGGGAGCTGGCTACACCTTC
cdr3_aa: CASSYGGRGQGAGYTF

j_call: TRBJ2-3
d_call: TRBD2
clone_size: -
v_call: TRBV10-2
cdr3_nt: TGCGCCAGCAGTGAGGGGACTAGCGGAGCCATCGAGGGGTATTTT
cdr3_aa: CASSEGTSGAIEGYF

j_call: TRBJ2-3
d_call: -
clone_size: -
v_call: TRBV28
cdr3_nt: TGTGCGACGGTCGGGGAACCGCTTAGCACAGATACGCAGTATTTT
cdr3_aa: CATVGEPLSTDTQYF